This entry concerns a single TCR beta chain. This entry comes from a study of blood T cell repertoires in COVID-19. From germline, CDR1 is SGHDT and CDR2 YYEEEE. CDR3 length equals 13 residues. Trimming took 0 bases from V and 4 from J, leaving 7 bases between them. Profiled with immunoSEQ multiplex PCR; TCRdb holds only in-frame clones, not every one. The top ten hold approximately 3% of the sample, which has a few hundred thousand clones, about 87% seen once. The sequenced material came from PBMCs or T cells enriched from blood (not recorded which). The TCR sequence derives from a woman aged 45-65 years who had recovered from COVID-19. V and J are TRBV5-6 and TRBJ1-1; tentatively, D is TRBD1 (6 bases). In DNA, the CDR3 is TGTGCCAGCAGCTTGGACAGGGCCACTGAAGCTTTCTTT. It encodes CASSLDRATEAFF.